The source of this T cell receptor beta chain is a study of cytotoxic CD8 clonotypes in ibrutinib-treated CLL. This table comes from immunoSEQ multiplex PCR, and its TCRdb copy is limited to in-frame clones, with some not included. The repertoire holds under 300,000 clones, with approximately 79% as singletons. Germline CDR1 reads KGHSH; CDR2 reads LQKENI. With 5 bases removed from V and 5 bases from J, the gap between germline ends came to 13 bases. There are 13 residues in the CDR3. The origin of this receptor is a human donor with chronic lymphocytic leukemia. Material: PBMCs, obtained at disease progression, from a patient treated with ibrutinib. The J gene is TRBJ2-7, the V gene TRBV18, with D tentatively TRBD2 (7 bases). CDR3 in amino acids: CASSFGGGDEQYF. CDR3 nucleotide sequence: TGTGCCAGCTCATTTGGGGGGGGCGACGAGCAGTACTTC.